The 10 T cell receptor beta chains presented below share a single source sample, sequenced in a study of vaccination effects on CD4 cells after COVID-19 (dated by TCRdb to the early 2020s). These receptors lack a known antigen. After less than 13 days of culture, CD4+ T cells were isolated with the EasySep CD4+ T cell isolation kit. Libraries came from the immunoSEQ multiplex PCR assay. The source is immuneACCESS, and TCRdb retained only in-frame sequences with V and J called. Part of the clones is not carried over; for the studies checked, unresolved V genes explain less than half of this, and the remainder is unexplained. The sample table shows about 45,000 clones, and approximately 74% are seen once. Together, the top ten hold roughly 8.6% of the sample. Sequenced material: CD4+ T cells from PBMCs cultured without peptide, taken before COVID-19 vaccination. Receptors were obtained from a human donor who had a prior SARS-CoV-2 infection.

V is TRBV9 and J is TRBJ2-2; D tentatively reads TRBD1 or TRBD2 (5 bases each). V lost 0 bases and J lost 1, with 13 bases in between. This CDR3 region has 17 residues. Germline V gene sequence: CDR1 SGDLS, CDR2 YYNGEE. CDR3: CASSVAGSILNTGELFF. CDR3 nucleotides: TGTGCCAGCAGCGTAGCAGGGAGTATATTGAACACCGGGGAGCTGTTTTTT.

This sequence joins TRBV6-2 or TRBV6-3 and TRBJ2-3; TRBD2 matches at 9 bases. The CDR3 spans 16 residues. Per the germline V gene, CDR1 is MNHEY and CDR2 is SVGEGT. With 2 bases clipped from V and 5 bases from J, the junction kept 8 bases outside the gene matches. Here the CDR3 DNA reads TGTGCCAGCAGTTACCTGGCAGCGGGGGGTCAAGATACGCAGTATTTT. This codes for CASSYLAAGGQDTQYF.

The chain has TRBV7-6 and TRBJ2-7; tentative D call: TRBD2 (6 bases). Germline loops: CDR1 SGHVS, CDR2 FNYEAQ. CDR3 size: 15 residues. Trimming left V 3 bases short and J 1 base short, with 13 bases between. The CDR3 bases are TGTGCCAGCAGCTTCGGGGTGGCGGGATCCTACGAGCAGTACTTC. This sequence encodes CASSFGVAGSYEQYF.

The chain employs TRBV5-6 and TRBJ2-5; TRBD1 matches at 9 bases. This CDR3 contains 15 residues. Germline trimming cut 4 bases from V and 5 bases from J; bases unmatched to any gene: 9. Germline CDR1 is SGHDT and CDR2 is YYEEEE. In DNA form, the CDR3 reads TGTGCCAGCAGCCGATTACAGGGGGCGGGGGAGACCCAGTACTTC. It is translated as CASSRLQGAGETQYF.

There are a few counts of this clone. This chain uses TRBV7-9 with TRBJ1-1; D unresolved. Deletions cut 4 bases from V and 5 bases from J, with 20 bases between. This CDR3 contains 16 residues. Germline V gene sequence: CDR1 SEHNR, CDR2 FQNEAQ (reference sequence). CDR3 loop: CASSSFGGILITEAFF. The CDR3 DNA reads as TGTGCCAGCAGCTCCTTCGGAGGGATTCTGATAACTGAAGCTTTCTTT. Based on the CDR3 plus reference TRBV7-9 and TRBJ1-1, the full variable domain is DTGVSQNPRHKITKRGQNVTFRCDPISEHNRLYWYRQTLGQGPEFLTYFQNEAQLEKSRLLSDRFSAERPKGSFSTLEIQRTEQGDSAMYLCASSSFGGILITEAFFGQGTRLTVV.

V usage is TRBV7-2 and J usage is TRBJ2-3; TRBD1 aligns across 7 bases. Germline-derived CDR1 and CDR2 are SGHTA and FQGNSA. V lost 5 bases, J lost 1 base, and 9 bases stayed unmatched. CDR3 length: 16 residues. The CDR3 DNA is TGTGCCAGCAGCCTAATTATTACAGGGGGCACAGATACGCAGTATTTT. Translation: CASSLIITGGTDTQYF.

This clone showed up just a few times. The chain joins TRBV2 to TRBJ1-2; D unresolved. Looked up from germline, CDR1 is SNHLY and CDR2 is FYNNEI. V was trimmed by 3 bases and J by 4 bases, leaving 9 bases between them. The CDR3 has 13 amino acids. CDR3 sequence: CASSDSAGYGYTF. CDR3 nucleotides: TGTGCCAGCAGTGACAGCGCCGGCTATGGCTACACCTTC. Looking up the rest from reference TRBV2 and TRBJ1-2 gives the full variable domain: EPEVTQTPSHQVTQMGQEVILRCVPISNHLYFYWYRQILGQKVEFLVSFYNNEISEKSEIFDDQFSVERPDGSNFTLKIRSTKLEDSAMYFCASSDSAGYGYTFGSGTRLTVV.

V gene TRBV19 combines with J gene TRBJ1-4; D possibly corresponds to TRBD1 (6 bases). V dropped 3 bases and J dropped 7 bases, with 15 bases sitting between them. The CDR3 extends over 15 amino acids. Germline CDR1 is LNHDA and CDR2 is SQIVND (reference sequence). In nucleotides, the CDR3 is TGTGCCAGTAGTATGGGGGGGCGAGAGGTTGAAAAACTGTTTTTT. Protein sequence: CASSMGGREVEKLFF.

V and J are TRBV7-9 and TRBJ1-1; 7 bases match TRBD1. Germline V gene lookup returns CDR1 SEHNR and CDR2 FQNEAQ (reference sequence). This CDR3 has 15 residues. Trimming removed 5 bases from V and 5 bases from J; junction bases left unmatched: 11. For the CDR3, the DNA is TGTGCCAGCAGCAGATCAGGGGGTTGGGGTACTGAAGCTTTCTTT. As protein: CASSRSGGWGTEAFF.

This chain links TRBV7-3 with TRBJ2-1; D may match TRBD1 or TRBD2 (5 bases each). The germline V and J ends were trimmed by 1 base and 8 bases, with 15 bases remaining between them. Germline loops: CDR1 SGHTA, CDR2 FQGTGA. This CDR3 region has 15 residues. CDR3 sequence: CASSLIGREYDEQFF. The CDR3 bases are TGTGCCAGCAGCTTAATTGGCAGGGAGTATGATGAGCAGTTCTTC.